The 9 T cell receptor beta chains below were found in one sample sequenced in a study of CD8 T cells in ankylosing spondylitis. Regarding the study as a whole: Seemingly characteristic of ankylosing spondylitis blood was a TCR beta motif consisting of fewer than 10 highly homologous variants.

These receptors' antigens are unknown. TCRdb reanalysed the 5' RACE reads using MiXCR and keeps one entry per CDR3 protein. This table has tens of thousands of distinct CDR3 sequences, approximately 9.6% appearing once. Material for sequencing was blood, either unsorted or a sorted T cell fraction (not recorded which). The receptor set was obtained from a male donor with ankylosing spondylitis.

This clonotype was counted a few times. The rearrangement links TRBV18 to TRBJ2-2; no reliable D call. CDR3 size: 14 residues. V was trimmed by 2 bases and J by 4 bases, leaving 8 bases between them. Looked up from germline, CDR1 is KGHSH and CDR2 is LQKENI. The CDR3 loop is CASSPGHLTGELFF. CDR3 DNA sequence: TGTGCCAGCTCACCAGGGCACCTCACCGGGGAGCTGTTTTTT. Looking up the rest from reference TRBV18 and TRBJ2-2 gives the full variable domain: NAGVMQNPRHLVRRRGQEARLRCSPMKGHSHVYWYRQLPEEGLKFMVYLQKENIIDESGMPKERFSAEFPKEGPSILRIQQVVRGDSAAYFCASSPGHLTGELFFGEGSRLTVL.

This clonotype has more than one count but fewer than ten. The rearrangement uses TRBV2 and TRBJ1-2; tentatively, D is TRBD1 (6 bases). This CDR3 contains 12 residues. Trimming took 3 bases from V and 8 from J, leaving 10 bases between them. CDR1 is SNHLY, CDR2 FYNNEI, per germline. The CDR3 reads CASSEAGDGYTF. Written as DNA, the CDR3 is TGTGCCAGCAGTGAGGCAGGGGACGGCTACACCTTC.

This chain joins TRBV12-3 or TRBV12-4 and TRBJ1-1; possibly TRBD1 for D (6 bases). This CDR3 spans 15 amino acids. Deletions cut 4 bases from V and 3 bases from J, with 15 bases between. This CDR3 is CASSSLAGADTEAFF. The CDR3 coding sequence is TGTGCCAGCAGTTCCCTCGCGGGGGCGGACACTGAAGCTTTCTTT.

This clonotype was seen many times. The chain carries TRBV6-1 and TRBJ1-5; no firm D call. The CDR3 spans 14 residues. Looked up from germline, CDR1 is MNHNS and CDR2 is SASEGT. Trimming removed 1 base from V and 7 bases from J, with 11 bases in between. CDR3 in amino acids: CASSEGRGGQPQHF. DNA for the CDR3: TGTGCCAGCAGTGAAGGGCGGGGTGGACAGCCCCAGCATTTT.

This clonotype was seen many times. V and J are TRBV6-1 and TRBJ2-3; the D is unclear. Germline values: CDR1 MNHNS, CDR2 SASEGT. V shed 8 bases and J shed 4 bases, with 13 bases lying between them. The CDR3 extends over 13 amino acids. The CDR3 is CASQPKPPDTQYF. The CDR3 bases are TGTGCCAGCCAGCCCAAGCCCCCAGATACGCAGTATTTT.

This clonotype was recorded many times. The V gene is TRBV10-1, the J gene TRBJ2-3; D gene uncertain. V was shortened by 0 bases and J by 6 bases, with 7 bases between the two germline ends. This CDR3 has 13 amino acids. The germline V gene encodes CDR1 WNHNN and CDR2 SYGVQD (reference sequence). This CDR3 reads CASSESEADTQYF. The CDR3 coding sequence is TGCGCCAGCAGTGAGTCCGAAGCGGATACGCAGTATTTT.

This clonotype was counted a few times. The chain employs TRBV7-9 and TRBJ2-1; D may match TRBD1 or TRBD2 (5 bases each). Germline loops: CDR1 SEHNR, CDR2 FQNEAQ (reference sequence). This CDR3 is built from 14 residues. Trimming removed 1 base at V and 7 bases at J, with 11 bases between. For the CDR3, the DNA is TGTGCCAGCAGCTTAGTTTCAGGGACGAATGAGCAGTTCTTC. Protein sequence: CASSLVSGTNEQFF.

This clonotype was picked up a small number of times. The V gene is TRBV10-3, the J gene TRBJ2-7; 7 bases line up with TRBD1. The V gene end was trimmed by 0 bases and the J gene end by 6 bases; junction bases not matched to a gene: 5. Germline CDR1 and CDR2: ENHRY and SYGVKD. CDR3 length equals 14 residues. This CDR3 is CAISESDRVFEQYF. CDR3 nucleotides: TGTGCCATCAGTGAGTCTGACAGGGTATTCGAGCAGTACTTC.

This clonotype appeared many times. The V gene is TRBV10-3, the J gene TRBJ2-7; 13 nucleotides line up with TRBD2. This CDR3 region has 17 residues. V trimming: 6 bases; J trimming: 0 bases; junction bases outside the gene matches: 8. Germline values: CDR1 ENHRY, CDR2 SYGVKD. The CDR3 bases are TGTGCCATCAGGGGGATACTAGCGGGAGGGGACTCCTACGAGCAGTACTTC. This codes for CAIRGILAGGDSYEQYF.